This TCR beta chain was identified during a study of beta chain features in type 1 diabetes. Comments on this clone: The antigen remains undetermined.

V was pared by 1 base and J by 2 bases, with 9 bases between. This CDR3 is built from 15 residues. In germline, CDR1 is SEHNR, CDR2 FQNEAQ (reference sequence). Isolated RNA was reverse transcribed in full, so expressed TCRB transcripts were sequenced. Libraries were prepared by immunoSEQ multiplex PCR; TCRdb keeps only in-frame clonotypes and omits some of them. The data hold roughly 730,000 clones, with about an eighth observed a single time. Study conclusions and caveats: Type 1 diabetes patients had TCRB CDR3s that were shorter (moderately but significantly so) in all four CD4+ subsets.

V is TRBV7-9 and J is TRBJ2-4, with a possible D match to TRBD1 (5 bases). The sample consisted of naive CD4+ T cells from blood. The receptor's source is a man between 18 and 35 years old with type 1 diabetes. The CDR3 reads CASSLGQGSKNIQYF. The CDR3 region has the DNA TGTGCCAGCAGCTTAGGTCAGGGATCCAAAAACATTCAGTACTTC.